The entry below describes one T cell receptor (beta chain). Its target is not known. This specimen comes from a study of identifying expanded T cells in peripheral blood. Whole-study results and caveats: Approximately 1.2 clones differed between technical replicates, versus approximately 16 and 19 over time. Approximately 2-week clone count variance significantly increased as total template count grew.

Healthy donors had no documented immune events, such as infections, while sampled. The method was immunoSEQ multiplex PCR; TCRdb's version includes in-frame clones alone and lacks a portion of them. The repertoire holds approximately 120,000 clones, with 88% as singletons. The receptor's source is a person between 18 and 75 years old in good health. Input material: blood.

The CDR3 sequence is CASSQVPDSYGYTF. CDR3 DNA sequence: TGCGCCAGCAGCCAAGTACCGGACAGCTATGGCTACACCTTC. The gene calls are TRBV4-1 and TRBJ1-2, with a weak D call TRBD1 (6 bases). CDR3 size: 14 residues. Germline V gene lookup returns CDR1 MGHRA and CDR2 YSYEKL. Trimming stripped 1 base from V and 4 bases from J, with 10 bases between.